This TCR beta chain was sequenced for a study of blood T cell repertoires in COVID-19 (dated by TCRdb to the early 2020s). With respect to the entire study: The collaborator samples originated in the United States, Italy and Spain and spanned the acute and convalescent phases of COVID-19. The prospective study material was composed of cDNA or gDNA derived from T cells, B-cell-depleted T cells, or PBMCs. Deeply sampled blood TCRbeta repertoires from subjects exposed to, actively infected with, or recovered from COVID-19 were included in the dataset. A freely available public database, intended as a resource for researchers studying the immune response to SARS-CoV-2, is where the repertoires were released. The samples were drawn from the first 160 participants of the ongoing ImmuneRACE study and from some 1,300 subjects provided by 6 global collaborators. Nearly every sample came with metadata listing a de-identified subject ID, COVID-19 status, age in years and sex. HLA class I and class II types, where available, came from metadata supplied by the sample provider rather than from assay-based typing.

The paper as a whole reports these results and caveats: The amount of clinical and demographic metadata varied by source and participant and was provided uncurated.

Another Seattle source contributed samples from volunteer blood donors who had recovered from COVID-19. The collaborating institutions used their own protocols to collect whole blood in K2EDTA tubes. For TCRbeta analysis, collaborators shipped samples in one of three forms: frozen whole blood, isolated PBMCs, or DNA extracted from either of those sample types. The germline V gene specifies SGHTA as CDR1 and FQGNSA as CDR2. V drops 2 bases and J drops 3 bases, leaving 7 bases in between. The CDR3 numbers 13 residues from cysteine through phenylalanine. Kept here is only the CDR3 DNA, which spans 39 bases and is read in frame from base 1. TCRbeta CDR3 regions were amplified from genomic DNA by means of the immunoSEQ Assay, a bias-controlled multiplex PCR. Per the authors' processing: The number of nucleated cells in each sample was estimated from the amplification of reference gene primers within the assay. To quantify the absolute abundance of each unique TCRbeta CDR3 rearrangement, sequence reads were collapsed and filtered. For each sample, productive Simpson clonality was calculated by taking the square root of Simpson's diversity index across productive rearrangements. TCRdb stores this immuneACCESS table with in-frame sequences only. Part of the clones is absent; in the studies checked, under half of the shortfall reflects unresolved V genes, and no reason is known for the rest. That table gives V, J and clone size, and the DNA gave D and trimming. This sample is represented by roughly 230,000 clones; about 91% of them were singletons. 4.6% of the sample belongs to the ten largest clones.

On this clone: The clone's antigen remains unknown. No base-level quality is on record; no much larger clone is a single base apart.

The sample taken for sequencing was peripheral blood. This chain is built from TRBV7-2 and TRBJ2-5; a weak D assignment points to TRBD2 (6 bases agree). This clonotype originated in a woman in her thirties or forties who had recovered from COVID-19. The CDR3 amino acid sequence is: CASSLTGEETQYF. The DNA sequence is TGTGCCAGCAGCTTAACGGGGGAAGAGACCCAGTACTTC.